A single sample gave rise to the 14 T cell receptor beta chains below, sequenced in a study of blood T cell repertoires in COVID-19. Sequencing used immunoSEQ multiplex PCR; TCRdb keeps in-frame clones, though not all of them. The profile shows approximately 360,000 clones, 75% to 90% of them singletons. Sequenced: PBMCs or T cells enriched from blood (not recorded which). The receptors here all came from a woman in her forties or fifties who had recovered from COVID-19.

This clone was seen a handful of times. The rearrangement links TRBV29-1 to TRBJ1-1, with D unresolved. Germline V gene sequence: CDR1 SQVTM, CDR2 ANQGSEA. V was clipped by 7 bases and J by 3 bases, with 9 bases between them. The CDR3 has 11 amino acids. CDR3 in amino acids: CSAGDYTEAFF. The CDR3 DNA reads TGCAGCGCCGGGGATTACACTGAAGCTTTCTTT.

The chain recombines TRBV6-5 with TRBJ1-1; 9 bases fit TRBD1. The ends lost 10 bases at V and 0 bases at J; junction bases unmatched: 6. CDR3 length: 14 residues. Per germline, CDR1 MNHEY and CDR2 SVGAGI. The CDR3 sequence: CATQGALLNTEAFF. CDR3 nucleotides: TGTGCCACACAGGGGGCTTTATTGAACACTGAAGCTTTCTTT.

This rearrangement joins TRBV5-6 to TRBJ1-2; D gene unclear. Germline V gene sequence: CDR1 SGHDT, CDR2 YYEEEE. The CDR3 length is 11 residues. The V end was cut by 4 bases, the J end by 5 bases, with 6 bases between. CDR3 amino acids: CASSQSYGYTF. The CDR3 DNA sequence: TGTGCCAGCAGCCAATCATATGGCTACACCTTC.

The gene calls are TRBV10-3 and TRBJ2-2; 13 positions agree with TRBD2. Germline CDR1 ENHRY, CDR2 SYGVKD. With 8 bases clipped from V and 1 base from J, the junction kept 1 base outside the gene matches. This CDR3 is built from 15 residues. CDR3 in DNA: TGTGCCATCCGGACTAGCGGGAGGAACACCGGGGAGCTGTTTTTT. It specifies CAIRTSGRNTGELFF.

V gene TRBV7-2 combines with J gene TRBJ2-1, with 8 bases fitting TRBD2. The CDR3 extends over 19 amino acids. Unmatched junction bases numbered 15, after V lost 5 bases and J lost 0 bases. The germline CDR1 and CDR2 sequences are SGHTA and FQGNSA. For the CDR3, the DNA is TGTGCCAGCAGCCCCGGGGGGGCCAGATTACATAGCTCCTACAATGAGCAGTTCTTC. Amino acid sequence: CASSPGGARLHSSYNEQFF.

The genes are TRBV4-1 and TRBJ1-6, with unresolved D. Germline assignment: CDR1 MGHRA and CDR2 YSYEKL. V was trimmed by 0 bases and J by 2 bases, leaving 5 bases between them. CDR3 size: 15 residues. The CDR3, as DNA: TGCGCCAGCAGCCAAGACAGTCCCTATAATTCACCCCTCCACTTT. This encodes CASSQDSPYNSPLHF.

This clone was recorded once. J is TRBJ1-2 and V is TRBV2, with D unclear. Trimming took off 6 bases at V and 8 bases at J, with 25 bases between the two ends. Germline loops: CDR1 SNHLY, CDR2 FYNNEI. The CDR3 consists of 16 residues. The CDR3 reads CASRGGLELEAEGYTF. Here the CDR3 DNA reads TGTGCCAGCAGGGGTGGACTGGAGCTCGAGGCAGAGGGCTACACCTTC.

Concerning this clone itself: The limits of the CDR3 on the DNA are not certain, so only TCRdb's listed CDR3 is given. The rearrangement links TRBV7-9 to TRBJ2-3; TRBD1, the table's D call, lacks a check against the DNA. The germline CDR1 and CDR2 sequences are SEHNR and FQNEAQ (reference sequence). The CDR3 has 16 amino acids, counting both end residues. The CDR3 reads CASSRRAGTMADTQYF.

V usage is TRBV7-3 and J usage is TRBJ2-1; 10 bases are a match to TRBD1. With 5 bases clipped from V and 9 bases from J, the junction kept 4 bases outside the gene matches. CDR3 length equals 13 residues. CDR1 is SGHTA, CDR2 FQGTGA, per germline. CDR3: CASSRGTGVEQFF. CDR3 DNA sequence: TGTGCCAGCAGCAGAGGGACAGGGGTTGAGCAGTTCTTC.

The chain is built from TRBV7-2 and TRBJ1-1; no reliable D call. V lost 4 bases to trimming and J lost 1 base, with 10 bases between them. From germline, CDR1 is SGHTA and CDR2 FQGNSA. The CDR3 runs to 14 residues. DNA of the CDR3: TGTGCCAGCAGCTCCATACAAAAGAACACTGAAGCTTTCTTT. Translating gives CASSSIQKNTEAFF.

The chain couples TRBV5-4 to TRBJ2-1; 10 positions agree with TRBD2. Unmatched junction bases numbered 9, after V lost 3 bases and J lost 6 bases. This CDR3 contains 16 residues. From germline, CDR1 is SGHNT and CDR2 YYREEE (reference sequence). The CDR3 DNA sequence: TGTGCCAGCAGCTCGTCAGCGGGGGGGCCGGGCAATGAGCAGTTCTTC. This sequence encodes CASSSSAGGPGNEQFF.

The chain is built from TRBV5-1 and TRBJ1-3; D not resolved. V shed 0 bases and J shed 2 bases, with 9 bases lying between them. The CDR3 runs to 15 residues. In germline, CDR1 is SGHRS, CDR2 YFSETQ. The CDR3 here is CASSLVLGAGNTIYF. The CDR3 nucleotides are TGCGCCAGCAGCTTGGTATTAGGAGCTGGAAACACCATATATTTT.

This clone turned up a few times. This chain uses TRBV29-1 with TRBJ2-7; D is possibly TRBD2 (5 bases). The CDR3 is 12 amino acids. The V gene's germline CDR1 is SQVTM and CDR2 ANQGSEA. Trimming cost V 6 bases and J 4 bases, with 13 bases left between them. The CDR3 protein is CSVSGFSYEQYF. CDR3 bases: TGCAGCGTCTCGGGATTTTCTTACGAGCAGTACTTC.

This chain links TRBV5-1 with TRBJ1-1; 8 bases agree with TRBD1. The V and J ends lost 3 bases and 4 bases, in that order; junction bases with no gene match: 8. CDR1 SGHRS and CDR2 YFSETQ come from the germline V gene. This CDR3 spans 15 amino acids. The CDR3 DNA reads TGCGCCAGCAGCTCACTTCAGGGGGCTGGCACTGAAGCTTTCTTT. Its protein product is CASSSLQGAGTEAFF. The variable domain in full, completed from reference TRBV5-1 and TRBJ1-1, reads KAGVTQTPRYLIKTRGQQVTLSCSPISGHRSVSWYQQTPGQGLQFLFEYFSETQRNKGNFPGRFSGRQFSNSRSEMNVSTLELGDSALYLCASSSLQGAGTEAFFGQGTRLTVV.